This T cell receptor (beta chain) stems from a study of shared clonotypes between healthy human individuals (dated by TCRdb to 2018 to 2021). About the investigation overall: The cohort included a few men and two women between 18 and 49 years of age. Blood TCR repertoires of a handful of healthy adults were deeply sequenced to estimate repertoire size and the extent of clonotype sharing between individuals. Different laboratories and diverse techniques were used to prepare libraries and sequence TCR repertoires, to increase sequencing depth and limit assay-specific biases. Per donor, leukapheresis produced somewhere between about 0.9 and 9.5 billion PBMCs.

In its sample, this clone was seen a few times. It lacks a known antigen. Per-nucleotide qualities are absent, and no much larger clonotype sits a single base away. Beyond this particular receptor, the publication reports: Because the study included a small number of donors, the genetic and exposure-history diversity represented was limited. Pairwise subsampling led to the expectation that sequencing depth would affect the degree of clonotype sharing among donors. Sampling was restricted to blood, and TCR repertoires in tissues likely differ from the TCR repertoires found in blood.

Taken from cysteine to phenylalanine, the CDR3 has 15 residues. The only DNA kept is the CDR3, 45 bases in frame from the first base. Reading the germline V gene (reference sequence) gives CDR1 MNHEY and CDR2 SMNVEV. Cut back by 1 base and 3 bases, the V and J ends lie 13 bases apart. Using the deep immunoSEQ assay, TCR CDR3 regions were amplified from genomic DNA by multiplex PCR. Extracted genomic DNA from each cell subset was spread evenly across all wells of several immunoSEQ 96-well plates, with each plate serving as a replicate. For unsorted PBMC, approximately 300 ng of genomic DNA, equivalent to around 30,000 T cell genomes, went into each replicate PCR. Ten immunoSEQ deep assay plates were used to sequence the unsorted PBMC genomic DNA. The purified libraries were quantified using a Qubit 3.0 fluorometer, sized with a Bioanalyzer 2100, and then quantified again using the KAPA Library Quantification kit. Each immunoSEQ 96-well plate was sequenced on its own single-read 150-cycle Illumina NextSeq 550 flow cell. Per the authors' processing: Because the immunoSEQ output held only junctional sequences and lacked quality scores, the filtering could not match the filtering applied to full-length reads. To assign V/J genes and CDR3, sequences were annotated using PyIR, a Python wrapper for IgBLAST v1.9, with IMGT germline references. Reads were removed for weak V/J assignments (E-value above 1e-6), missing CDR3, stop codons, out-of-frame junctions, or ambiguous translated residues. V3J clonotypes were defined as sequences sharing the same inferred V gene, J gene, and CDR3 amino acid sequence. Percentage overlap between repertoires was computed as shared unique clonotypes divided by the size of the smaller repertoire. Richness of each repertoire was evaluated using RTK rarefaction, the Chao1 estimator, and Recon v2.1 estimates of unobserved clonotypes. In its TCRdb copy, this immuneACCESS table keeps in-frame sequences only and misses some clones. Where compared with another copy, unresolved V genes explain less than half of these, and the others have no known cause. Clonal size and the V and J genes are those of that table, whereas D and trimming came from the DNA. This sample has 530,000 or so clones in its table, and 60% to 80% of those were observed once. About 12% of the sample is held by the ten biggest clonotypes.

Healthy HIV-negative adults with no recently reported acute infections or vaccinations were included as donors. All donors were Caucasian adults living in Nashville, Tennessee, USA. In the unsorted samples, approximately 85 million PBMCs were counted, and genomic DNA was extracted using the QIAamp DNA Blood Mini kit. After blood collection by leukapheresis, PBMCs were isolated using Ficoll-Histopaque density gradient centrifugation and then cryopreserved in the vapor phase of liquid nitrogen. This TCR was recovered from a woman aged 35 to 49 in good health. Some clones in this sample may be carry-over from other donors' samples. Here the chain combines TRBV27 and TRBJ2-7, with the D gene call left open. Material: PBMCs. Here is the DNA: TGTGCCAGCAGTTTATATGTCGGACCCTACTACGAGCAGTACTTC. It codes for CASSLYVGPYYEQYF.